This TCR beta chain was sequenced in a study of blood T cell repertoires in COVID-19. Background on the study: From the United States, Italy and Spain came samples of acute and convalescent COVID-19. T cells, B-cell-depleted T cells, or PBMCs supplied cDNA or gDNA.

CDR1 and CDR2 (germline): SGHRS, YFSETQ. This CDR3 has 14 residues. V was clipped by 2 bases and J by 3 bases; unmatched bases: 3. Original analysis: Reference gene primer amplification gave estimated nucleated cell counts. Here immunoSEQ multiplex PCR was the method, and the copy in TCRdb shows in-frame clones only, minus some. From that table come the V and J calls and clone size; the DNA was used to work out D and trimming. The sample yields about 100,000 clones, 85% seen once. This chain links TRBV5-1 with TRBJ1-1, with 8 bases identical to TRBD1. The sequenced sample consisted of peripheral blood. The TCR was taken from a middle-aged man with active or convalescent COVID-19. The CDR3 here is CASSFDRGYTEAFF. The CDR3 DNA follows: TGCGCCAGCAGCTTCGACAGGGGCTACACTGAAGCTTTCTTT.